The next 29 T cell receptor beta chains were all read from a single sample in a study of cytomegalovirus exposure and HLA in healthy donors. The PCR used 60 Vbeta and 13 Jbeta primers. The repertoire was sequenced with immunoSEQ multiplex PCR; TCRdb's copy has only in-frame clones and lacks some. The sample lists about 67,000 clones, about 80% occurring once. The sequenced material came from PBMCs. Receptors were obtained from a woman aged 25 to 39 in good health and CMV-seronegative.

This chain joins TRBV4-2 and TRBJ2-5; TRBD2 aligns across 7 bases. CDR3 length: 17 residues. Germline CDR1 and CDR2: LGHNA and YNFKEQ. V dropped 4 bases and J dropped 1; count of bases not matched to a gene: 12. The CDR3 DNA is TGTGCCAGCAGCCGAGCGCCTACGGGGGGACGCCAAGAGACCCAGTACTTC. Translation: CASSRAPTGGRQETQYF.

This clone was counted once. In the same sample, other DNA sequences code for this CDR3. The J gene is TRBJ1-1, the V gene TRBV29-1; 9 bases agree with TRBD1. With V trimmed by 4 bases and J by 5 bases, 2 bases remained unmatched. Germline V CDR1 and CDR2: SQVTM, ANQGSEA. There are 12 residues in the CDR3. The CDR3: CSVGTGETEAFF. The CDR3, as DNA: TGCAGCGTTGGGACAGGGGAGACTGAAGCTTTCTTT.

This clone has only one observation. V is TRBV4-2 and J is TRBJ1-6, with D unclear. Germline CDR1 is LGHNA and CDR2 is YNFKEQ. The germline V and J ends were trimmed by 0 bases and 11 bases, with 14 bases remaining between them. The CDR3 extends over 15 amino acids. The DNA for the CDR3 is TGTGCCAGCAGCCAAGATCGCAAGACACAGACACCCCTCCACTTT. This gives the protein CASSQDRKTQTPLHF.

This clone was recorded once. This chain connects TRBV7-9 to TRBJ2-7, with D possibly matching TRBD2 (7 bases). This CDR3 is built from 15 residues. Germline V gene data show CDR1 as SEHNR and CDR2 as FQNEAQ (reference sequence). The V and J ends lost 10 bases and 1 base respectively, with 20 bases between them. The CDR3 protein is CATQGGAPGSYEQYF. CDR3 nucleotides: TGTGCCACCCAAGGGGGGGCCCCCGGTTCCTACGAGCAGTACTTC.

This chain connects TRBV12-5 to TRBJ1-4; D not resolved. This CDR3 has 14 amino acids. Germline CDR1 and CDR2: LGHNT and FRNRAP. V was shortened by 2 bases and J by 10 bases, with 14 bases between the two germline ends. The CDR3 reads CASGLSGIAGKLFF. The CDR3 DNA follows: TGTGCTAGTGGTTTGAGTGGTATTGCGGGAAAACTGTTTTTT. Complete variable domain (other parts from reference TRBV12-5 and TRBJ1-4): DARVTQTPRHKVTEMGQEVTMRCQPILGHNTVFWYRQTMMQGLELLAYFRNRAPLDDSGMPKDRFSAEMPDATLATLKIQPSEPRDSAVYFCASGLSGIAGKLFFGSGTQLSVL.

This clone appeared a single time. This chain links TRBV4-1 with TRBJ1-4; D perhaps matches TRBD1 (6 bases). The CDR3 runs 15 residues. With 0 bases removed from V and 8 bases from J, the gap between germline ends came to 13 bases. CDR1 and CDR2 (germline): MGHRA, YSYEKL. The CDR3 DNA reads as TGCGCCAGCAGCCAAGACCCGGACAGCACCGAAAAACTGTTTTTT. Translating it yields CASSQDPDSTEKLFF.

CDR3 coding DNA: TGTGCCAGCAGCCAATCGCCAGGGCAGCCCCAGCATTTT. Its protein product is CASSQSPGQPQHF. This rearrangement joins TRBV16 to TRBJ1-5; tentative D call: TRBD1 (5 bases). Germline CDR1 reads KGHSY; CDR2 reads FQNENV. The V end was cut by 0 bases, the J end by 7 bases, with 7 bases between. The CDR3 has 13 amino acids. Drawing the rest from reference TRBV16 and TRBJ1-5, the complete variable domain is GEEVAQTPKHLVRGEGQKAKLYCAPIKGHSYVFWYQQVLKNEFKFLISFQNENVFDETGMPKERFSAKCLPNSPCSLEIQATKLEDSAVYFCASSQSPGQPQHFGDGTRLSIL.

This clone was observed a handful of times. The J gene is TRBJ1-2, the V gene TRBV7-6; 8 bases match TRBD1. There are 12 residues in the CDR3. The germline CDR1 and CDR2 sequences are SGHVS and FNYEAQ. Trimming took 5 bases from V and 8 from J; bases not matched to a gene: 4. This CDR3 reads CASSPDRVGYTF. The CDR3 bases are TGTGCCAGCAGCCCGGACAGGGTCGGCTACACCTTC.

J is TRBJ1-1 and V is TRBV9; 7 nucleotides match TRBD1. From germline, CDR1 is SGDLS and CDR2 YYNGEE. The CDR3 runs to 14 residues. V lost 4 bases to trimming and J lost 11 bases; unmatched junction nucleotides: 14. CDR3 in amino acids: CASSLGTEYLGAFF. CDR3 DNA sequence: TGTGCCAGCAGCCTCGGGACAGAATATCTTGGGGCTTTCTTT. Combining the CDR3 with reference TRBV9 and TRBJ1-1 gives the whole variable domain DSGVTQTPKHLITATGQRVTLRCSPRSGDLSVYWYQQSLDQGLQFLIQYYNGEERAKGNILERFSAQQFPDLHSELNLSSLELGDSALYFCASSLGTEYLGAFFGQGTRLTVV.

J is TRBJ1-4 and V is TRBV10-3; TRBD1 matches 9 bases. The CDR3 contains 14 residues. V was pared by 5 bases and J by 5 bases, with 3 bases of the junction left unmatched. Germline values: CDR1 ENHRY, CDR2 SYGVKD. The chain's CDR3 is CAISNGQGNEKLFF. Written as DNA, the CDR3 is TGTGCCATCAGTAACGGACAGGGGAATGAAAAACTGTTTTTT.

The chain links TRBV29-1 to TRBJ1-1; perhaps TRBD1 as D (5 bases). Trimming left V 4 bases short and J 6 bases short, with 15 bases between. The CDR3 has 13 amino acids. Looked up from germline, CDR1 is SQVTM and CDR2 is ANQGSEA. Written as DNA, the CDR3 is TGCAGCGTTGTATCAGGGATCGAACCTGAAGCTTTCTTT. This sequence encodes CSVVSGIEPEAFF.

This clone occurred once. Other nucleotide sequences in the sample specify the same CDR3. The CDR3 reads CASSLGQNTEAFF. The CDR3 DNA follows: TGTGCCAGCAGCTTGGGCCAAAACACTGAAGCTTTCTTT. The chain is built from TRBV7-9 and TRBJ1-1; D is ambiguous. V was pared by 3 bases and J by 2 bases, with 7 bases between. This CDR3 region has 13 residues. CDR1 and CDR2 (germline): SEHNR, FQNEAQ (reference sequence).

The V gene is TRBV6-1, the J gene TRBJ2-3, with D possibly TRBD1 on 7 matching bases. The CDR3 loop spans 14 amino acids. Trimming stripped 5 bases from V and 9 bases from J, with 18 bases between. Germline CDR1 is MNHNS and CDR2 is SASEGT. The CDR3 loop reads CASSTAGQLNTQYF. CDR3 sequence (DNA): TGTGCCAGCAGTACCGCGGGACAGCTTAACACGCAGTATTTT.

The CDR3 spells CARAVGGGTEAFF. CDR3 sequence (DNA): TGTGCCAGGGCCGTAGGGGGCGGTACTGAAGCTTTCTTT. The chain employs TRBV2 and TRBJ1-1; 7 positions match TRBD1. The CDR3 is 13 residues long. With V trimmed by 9 bases and J by 5 bases, 9 bases remained unmatched. CDR1 SNHLY and CDR2 FYNNEI come from the germline V gene.

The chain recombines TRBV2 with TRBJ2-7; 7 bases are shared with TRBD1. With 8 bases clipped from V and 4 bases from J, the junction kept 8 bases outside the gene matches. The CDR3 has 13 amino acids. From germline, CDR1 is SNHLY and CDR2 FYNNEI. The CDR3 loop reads CASRARGIYEQYF. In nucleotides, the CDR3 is TGTGCCAGCCGGGCCAGGGGGATATACGAGCAGTACTTC.

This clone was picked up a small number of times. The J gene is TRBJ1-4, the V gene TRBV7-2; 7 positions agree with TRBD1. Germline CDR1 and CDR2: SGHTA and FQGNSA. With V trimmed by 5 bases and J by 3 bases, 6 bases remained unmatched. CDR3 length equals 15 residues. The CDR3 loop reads CASSPTGTPNEKLFF. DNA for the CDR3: TGTGCCAGCAGCCCGACAGGGACGCCTAATGAAAAACTGTTTTTT.

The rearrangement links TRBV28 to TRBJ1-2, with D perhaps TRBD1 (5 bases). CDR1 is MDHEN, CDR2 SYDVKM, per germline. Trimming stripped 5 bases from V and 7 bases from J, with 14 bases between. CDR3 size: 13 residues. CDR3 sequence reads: CASSVGRSSGYTF. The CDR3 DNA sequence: TGTGCCAGCAGTGTGGGGCGGTCATCTGGCTACACCTTC.

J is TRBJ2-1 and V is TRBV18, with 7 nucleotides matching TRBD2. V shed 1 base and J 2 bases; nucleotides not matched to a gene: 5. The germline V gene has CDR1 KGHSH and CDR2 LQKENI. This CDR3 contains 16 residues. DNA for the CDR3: TGTGCCAGCTCACCACTCACGACTAGCACCTACAATGAGCAGTTCTTC. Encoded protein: CASSPLTTSTYNEQFF.

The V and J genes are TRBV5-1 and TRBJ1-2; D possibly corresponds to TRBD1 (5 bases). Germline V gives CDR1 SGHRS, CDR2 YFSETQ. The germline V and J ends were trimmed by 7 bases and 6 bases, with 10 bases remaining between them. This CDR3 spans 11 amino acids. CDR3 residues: CASGQDNGYTF. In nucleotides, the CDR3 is TGCGCCAGCGGGCAGGACAATGGCTACACCTTC.

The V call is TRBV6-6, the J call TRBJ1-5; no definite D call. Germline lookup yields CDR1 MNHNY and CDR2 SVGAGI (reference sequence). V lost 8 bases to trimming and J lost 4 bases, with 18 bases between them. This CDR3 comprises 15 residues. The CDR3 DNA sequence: TGTGCCAGCGGGCTAGGCGGGAGCTCGAATCAGCCCCAGCATTTT. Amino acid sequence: CASGLGGSSNQPQHF.

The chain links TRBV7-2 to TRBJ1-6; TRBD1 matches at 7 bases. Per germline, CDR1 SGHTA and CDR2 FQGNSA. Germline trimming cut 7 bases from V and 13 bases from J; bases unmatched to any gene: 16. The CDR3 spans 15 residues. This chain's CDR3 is CASTPQWTGTAPLHF. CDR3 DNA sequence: TGTGCCAGCACCCCGCAGTGGACAGGCACGGCTCCCCTCCACTTT.

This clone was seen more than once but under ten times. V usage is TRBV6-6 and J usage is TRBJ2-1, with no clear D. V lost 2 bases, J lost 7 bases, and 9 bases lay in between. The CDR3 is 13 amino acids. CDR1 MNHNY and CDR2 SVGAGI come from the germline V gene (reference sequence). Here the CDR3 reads CASSYPPSNEQFF. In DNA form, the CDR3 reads TGTGCCAGCAGTTACCCGCCTAGTAATGAGCAGTTCTTC.

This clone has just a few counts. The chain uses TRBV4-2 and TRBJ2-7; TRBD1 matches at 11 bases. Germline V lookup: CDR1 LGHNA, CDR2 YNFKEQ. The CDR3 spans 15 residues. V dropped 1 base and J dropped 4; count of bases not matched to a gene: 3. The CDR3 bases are TGTGCCAGCAGCCAAGGAGGGACAGGGGGTTACGAGCAGTACTTC. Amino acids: CASSQGGTGGYEQYF.

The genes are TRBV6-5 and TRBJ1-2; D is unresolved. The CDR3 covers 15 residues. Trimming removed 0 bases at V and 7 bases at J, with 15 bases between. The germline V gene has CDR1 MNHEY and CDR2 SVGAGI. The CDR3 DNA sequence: TGTGCCAGCAGTTACTCCGTCTCCTCCCCGGGTGGCTACACCTTC. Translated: CASSYSVSSPGGYTF.

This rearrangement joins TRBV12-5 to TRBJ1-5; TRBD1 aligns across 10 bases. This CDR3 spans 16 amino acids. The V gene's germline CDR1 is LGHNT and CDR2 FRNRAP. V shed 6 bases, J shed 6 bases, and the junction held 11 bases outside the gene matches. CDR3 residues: CASGSGTGDSGQPQHF. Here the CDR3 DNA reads TGTGCTAGTGGATCCGGGACAGGGGATTCCGGTCAGCCCCAGCATTTT. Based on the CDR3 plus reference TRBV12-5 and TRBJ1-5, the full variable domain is DARVTQTPRHKVTEMGQEVTMRCQPILGHNTVFWYRQTMMQGLELLAYFRNRAPLDDSGMPKDRFSAEMPDATLATLKIQPSEPRDSAVYFCASGSGTGDSGQPQHFGDGTRLSIL.

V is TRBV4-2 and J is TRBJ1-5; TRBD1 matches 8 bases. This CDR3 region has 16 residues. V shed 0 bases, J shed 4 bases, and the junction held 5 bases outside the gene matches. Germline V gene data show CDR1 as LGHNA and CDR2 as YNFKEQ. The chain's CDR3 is CASSQEDRGLNQPQHF. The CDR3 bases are TGTGCCAGCAGCCAAGAAGACAGGGGCTTAAATCAGCCCCAGCATTTT.

CDR3 sequence (DNA): TGTGCCAGCAATATGGACAGGGGGCCACAAGAGACCCAGTACTTC. Protein: CASNMDRGPQETQYF. The chain uses TRBV6-1 and TRBJ2-5, with 11 nucleotides matching TRBD1. Germline V gene sequence: CDR1 MNHNS, CDR2 SASEGT. Germline trimming cut 7 bases from V and 2 bases from J; bases unmatched to any gene: 6. This CDR3 comprises 15 residues.

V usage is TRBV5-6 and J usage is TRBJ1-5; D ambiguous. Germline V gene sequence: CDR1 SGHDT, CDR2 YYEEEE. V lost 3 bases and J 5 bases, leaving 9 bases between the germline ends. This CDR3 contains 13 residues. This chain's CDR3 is CASSSGGYQPQHF. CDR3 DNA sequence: TGTGCCAGCAGCTCAGGTGGGTATCAGCCCCAGCATTTT.

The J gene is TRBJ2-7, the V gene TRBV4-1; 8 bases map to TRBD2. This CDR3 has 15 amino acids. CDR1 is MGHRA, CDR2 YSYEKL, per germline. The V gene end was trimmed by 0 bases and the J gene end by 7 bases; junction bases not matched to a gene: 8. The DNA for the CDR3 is TGCGCCAGCAGCCAAGAAACCGGGAGGGCCGGGGAGCAGTACTTC. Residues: CASSQETGRAGEQYF.